One and the same sample provided the 14 T cell receptor beta chains below, sequenced in a study of response to subunit inactivated influenza vaccine (dated by TCRdb to the late 2010s). The method behind the library was RT-PCR. TCRdb records Illumina HiSeq 2500 as the sequencer. TCRdb ran its own pipeline on the public reads, namely fastp trimming at Q25 and MiXCR clone calling, and kept in-frame beta chains. Records with the same CDR3 protein are collapsed into one entry carrying the most frequent genes and DNA. The sample includes around 480,000 distinct CDR3 sequences, with approximately 11% observed a single time. The ten largest clones represent 12% of the sample. The intended sense of this specimen's time point label: more than 40 days after influenza vaccine administration. Sequencing was performed on PBMCs from blood, taken more than 35 days after vaccination. The origin of the receptors is a man aged 50-60 years who received an inactivated influenza vaccine. Donor details come from another sample of the same person, matched by shared clones.

On this clonotype itself: Mismatch with germline at one junction end may stem from a read error. The rearrangement uses TRBV3-1 and TRBJ2-7; 9 bases are shared with TRBD1. Germline CDR1 reads LGHDT; CDR2 reads YNNKEL (reference sequence). This CDR3 has 15 residues. As DNA, the CDR3 is TGTGCCAGCAGCCAAGGGGACAGGGTTTTCTACGAGCAGTGCTTC. As protein: CASSQGDRVFYEQCF.

This clonotype appeared a few times. The gene calls are TRBV19 and TRBJ2-5; TRBD1 matches 11 bases. This CDR3 spans 15 amino acids. Germline V lookup: CDR1 LNHDA, CDR2 SQIVND (reference sequence). V dropped 5 bases and J dropped 5; count of bases not matched to a gene: 7. This CDR3 reads CASSPGQGARETQYF. The CDR3 nucleotides are TGTGCCAGTAGTCCCGGACAGGGGGCTCGGGAGACCCAGTACTTC.

This clonotype appeared a few times. The chain couples TRBV6-5 to TRBJ2-5; unclear D gene. CDR1 MNHEY and CDR2 SVGAGI come from the germline V gene. V dropped 2 bases and J dropped 6 bases, with 10 bases sitting between them. This CDR3 is 13 amino acids long. Written as DNA, the CDR3 is TGTGCCAGCAGTTACGACATCTGGAAGACCCAGTACTTC. Translated, it gives CASSYDIWKTQYF.

Note on this clonotype: A much bigger clone sits one base away, suggesting this may be a read error. The chain recombines TRBV12-3 or TRBV12-4 with TRBJ2-1; 9 bases fit TRBD1. The CDR3 spans 15 residues. Here the CDR3 reads CASSFWDRDYNKQFF. In nucleotides, the CDR3 is TGTGCCAGCAGTTTTTGGGACAGGGACTACAATAAGCAGTTCTTC.

This clonotype was seen ten or more times. V and J are TRBV12-3 or TRBV12-4 and TRBJ1-4; D call uncertain. The CDR3 runs to 14 residues. Trimming cost V 0 bases and J 12 bases, with 14 bases left between them. The CDR3, as DNA: TGTGCCAGCAGTTTAGCGGGGAGAAGTGGTGAACTGTTTTTT. This encodes CASSLAGRSGELFF.

This clonotype was observed a few times. The rearrangement links TRBV18 to TRBJ1-6; D is undetermined. With 2 bases removed from V and 0 bases from J, the gap between germline ends came to 17 bases. The CDR3 consists of 19 residues. The germline V gene has CDR1 KGHSH and CDR2 LQKENI. CDR3 protein: CASSPVAQGSISYNSPLHF. CDR3 DNA: TGTGCCAGCTCACCAGTCGCACAAGGGTCTATCTCCTATAATTCACCCCTCCACTTT.

This chain joins TRBV20-1 and TRBJ2-5, with D uncertain. The germline V gene has CDR1 DFQATT and CDR2 SNEGSKA (reference sequence). The CDR3 has 12 amino acids. Trimming left V 5 bases short and J 0 bases short, with 7 bases between. CDR3 in amino acids: CSAVRDQETQYF. The CDR3 DNA follows: TGCAGTGCTGTCCGGGACCAAGAGACCCAGTACTTC.

The CDR3 region is CSARSPWREGGELFF. The CDR3 DNA follows: TGCAGTGCTAGGTCCCCTTGGCGGGAGGGCGGGGAGCTGTTTTTT. The rearrangement joins TRBV20-1 to TRBJ2-2, with 9 nucleotides matching TRBD2. This CDR3 spans 15 amino acids. Per the germline V gene, CDR1 is DFQATT and CDR2 is SNEGSKA (reference sequence). V gave up 3 bases and J gave up 7 bases; unmatched junction bases: 9.

This clonotype came up a few times. The chain combines TRBV5-8 with TRBJ2-4; D may be TRBD1 (6 bases). Germline assignment: CDR1 SGHTS and CDR2 YDEGEE. The CDR3 is 12 residues long. V lost 7 bases and J lost 2, with 7 bases in between. As DNA, the CDR3 is TGTGCCAGCGGGGACACCAAAAACATTCAGTACTTC. As protein: CASGDTKNIQYF.

The table lists this clonotype with a few counts. J is TRBJ2-5 and V is TRBV2; 7 bases line up with TRBD1. This CDR3 has 14 amino acids. Germline CDR1 and CDR2: SNHLY and FYNNEI. V trimming: 3 bases; J trimming: 2 bases; junction bases outside the gene matches: 3. The CDR3 DNA reads TGTGCCAGCAGTGATCCCAGGGGGCAAGAGACCCAGTACTTC. This gives the protein CASSDPRGQETQYF.

The V call is TRBV3-1, the J call TRBJ1-6; D call uncertain. The V end was cut by 2 bases, the J end by 3 bases, with 11 bases between. From germline, CDR1 is LGHDT and CDR2 YNNKEL (reference sequence). This CDR3 comprises 16 residues. CDR3 coding DNA: TGTGCCAGCAGCCAACCACAAGGTCACTATAATTCACCCCTCCACTTT. It encodes CASSQPQGHYNSPLHF.

This clonotype was recorded at least ten times. The gene calls are TRBV12-3 or TRBV12-4 and TRBJ2-5; possible D gene TRBD1, 5 bases. This CDR3 has 14 amino acids. V was clipped by 1 base and J by 5 bases, with 11 bases between them. CDR3 DNA: TGTGCCAGCAGTTTAGGTCAGGGTGAGGAGACCCAGTACTTC. Residues: CASSLGQGEETQYF.

The J gene is TRBJ2-3, the V gene TRBV9; 8 nucleotides match TRBD2. The CDR3 has 15 residues. The ends lost 0 bases at V and 5 bases at J; junction bases unmatched: 5. Germline CDR1 and CDR2: SGDLS and YYNGEE. As DNA, the CDR3 is TGTGCCAGCAGCGTAGCTACGCTAGCGGGAGATACGCAGTATTTT. Translation: CASSVATLAGDTQYF.

This chain links TRBV11-2 with TRBJ1-2, with D unresolved. Trimming removed 0 bases at V and 2 bases at J, with 10 bases between. The germline gives CDR1 SGHAT, CDR2 FQNNGV. The CDR3 covers 15 residues. The CDR3, as DNA: TGTGCCAGCAGCTTAGAGGCACACTTGAACTATGGCTACACCTTC. Protein: CASSLEAHLNYGYTF.